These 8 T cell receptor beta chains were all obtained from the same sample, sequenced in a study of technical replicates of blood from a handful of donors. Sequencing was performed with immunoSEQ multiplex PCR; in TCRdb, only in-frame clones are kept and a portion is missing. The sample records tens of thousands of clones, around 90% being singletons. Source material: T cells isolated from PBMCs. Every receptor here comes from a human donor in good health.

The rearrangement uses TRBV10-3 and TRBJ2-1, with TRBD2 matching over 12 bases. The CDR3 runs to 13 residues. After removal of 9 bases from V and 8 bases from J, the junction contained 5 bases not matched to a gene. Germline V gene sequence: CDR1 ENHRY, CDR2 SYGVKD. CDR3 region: CAIWTSGADEQFF. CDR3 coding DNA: TGTGCCATTTGGACTAGCGGGGCGGATGAGCAGTTCTTC.

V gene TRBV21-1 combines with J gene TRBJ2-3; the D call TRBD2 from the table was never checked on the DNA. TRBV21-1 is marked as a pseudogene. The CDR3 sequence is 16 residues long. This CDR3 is CASGRGIGGFTDTQYF. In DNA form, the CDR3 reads TGTGCCAGCGGCCGCGGGATCGGGGGGTTCACAGATACGCAGTATTTT.

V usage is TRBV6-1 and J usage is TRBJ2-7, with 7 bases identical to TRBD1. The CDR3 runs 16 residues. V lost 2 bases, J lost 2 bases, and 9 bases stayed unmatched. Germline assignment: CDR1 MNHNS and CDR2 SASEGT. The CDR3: CASSEWGTEIPYEQYF. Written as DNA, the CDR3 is TGTGCCAGCAGTGAATGGGGGACAGAAATCCCCTACGAGCAGTACTTC.

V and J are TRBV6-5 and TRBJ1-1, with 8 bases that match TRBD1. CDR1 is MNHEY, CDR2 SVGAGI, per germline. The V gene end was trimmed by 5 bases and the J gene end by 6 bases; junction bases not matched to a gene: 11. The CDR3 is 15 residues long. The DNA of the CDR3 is TGTGCCAGCAGTCGCGGACAGGGAGGTTTGCCTGAAGCTTTCTTT. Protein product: CASSRGQGGLPEAFF.

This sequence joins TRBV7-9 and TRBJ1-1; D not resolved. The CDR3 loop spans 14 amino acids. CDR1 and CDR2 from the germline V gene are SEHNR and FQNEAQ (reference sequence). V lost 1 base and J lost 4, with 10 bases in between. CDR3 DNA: TGTGCCAGCAGCTTAGGGCCGGGGAGCACTGAAGCTTTCTTT. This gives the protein CASSLGPGSTEAFF.

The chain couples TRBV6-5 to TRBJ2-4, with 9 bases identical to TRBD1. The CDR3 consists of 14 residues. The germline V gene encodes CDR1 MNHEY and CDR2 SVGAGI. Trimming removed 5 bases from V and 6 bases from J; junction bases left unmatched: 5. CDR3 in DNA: TGTGCCAGCAGTCCCGGACAGGGGCGAAACATTCAGTACTTC. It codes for CASSPGQGRNIQYF.

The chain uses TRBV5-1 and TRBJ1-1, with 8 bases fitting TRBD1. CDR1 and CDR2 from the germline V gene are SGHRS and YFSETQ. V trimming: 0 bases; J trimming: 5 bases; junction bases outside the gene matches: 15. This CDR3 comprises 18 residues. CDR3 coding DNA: TGCGCCAGCAGCTTGGCCTCCCGGACAGGGTTGGGTGGAACTGAAGCTTTCTTT. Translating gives CASSLASRTGLGGTEAFF.

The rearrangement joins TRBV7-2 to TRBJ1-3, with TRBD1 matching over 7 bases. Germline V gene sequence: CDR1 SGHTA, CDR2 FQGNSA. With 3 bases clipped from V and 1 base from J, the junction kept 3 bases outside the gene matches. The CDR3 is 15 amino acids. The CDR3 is CASSLQGVSGNTIYF. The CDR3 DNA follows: TGTGCCAGCAGCTTGCAGGGGGTTTCTGGAAACACCATATATTTT.